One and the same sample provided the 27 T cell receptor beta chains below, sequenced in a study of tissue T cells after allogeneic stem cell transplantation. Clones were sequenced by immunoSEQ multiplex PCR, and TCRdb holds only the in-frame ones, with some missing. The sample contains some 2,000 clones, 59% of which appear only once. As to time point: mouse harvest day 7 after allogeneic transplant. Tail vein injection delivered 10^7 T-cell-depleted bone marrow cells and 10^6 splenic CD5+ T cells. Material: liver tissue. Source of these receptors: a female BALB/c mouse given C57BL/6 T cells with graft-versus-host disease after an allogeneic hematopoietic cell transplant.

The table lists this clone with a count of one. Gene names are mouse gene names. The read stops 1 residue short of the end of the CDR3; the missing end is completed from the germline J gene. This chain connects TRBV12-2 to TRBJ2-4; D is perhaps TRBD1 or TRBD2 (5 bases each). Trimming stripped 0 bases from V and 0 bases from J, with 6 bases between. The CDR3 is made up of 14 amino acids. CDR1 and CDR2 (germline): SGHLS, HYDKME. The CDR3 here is CASSLGGSQNTLYF. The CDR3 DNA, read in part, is TGTGCCAGCTCTCTCGGGGGTAGTCAAAACACCTTGTAC.

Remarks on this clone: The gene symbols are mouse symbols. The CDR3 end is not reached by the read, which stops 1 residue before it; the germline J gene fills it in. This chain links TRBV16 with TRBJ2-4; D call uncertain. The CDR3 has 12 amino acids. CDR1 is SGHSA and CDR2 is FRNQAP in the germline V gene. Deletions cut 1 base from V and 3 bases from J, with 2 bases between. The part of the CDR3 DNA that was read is TGTGCAAGCAGCTTAGTACAAAACACCTTGTAC. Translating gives CASSLVQNTLY. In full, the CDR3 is CASSLVQNTLYF. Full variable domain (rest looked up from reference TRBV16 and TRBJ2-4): NAGVIQTPRHKVTGKGQEATLWCEPISGHSAVFWYRQTIVQGLEFLTYFRNQAPIDDSGMPKERFSAQMPNQSHSTLKIQSTQPQDSAVYLCASSLVQNTLYFGAGTRLSVL.

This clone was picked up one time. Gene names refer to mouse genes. The CDR3 is CASSLGGSSYEQYF. CDR3 DNA (partial): TGTGCAAGCAGCTTAGGGGGGAGCTCCTATGAACAGTAC. The J gene is TRBJ2-7, the V gene TRBV16, with D perhaps given as TRBD1 or TRBD2 (5 bases each). The read terminates 1 residue before the CDR3 end, so the remaining end is supplied by the germline J gene. The V end lost 1 base, the J end lost 0 bases, and 7 bases lay between the germline ends. CDR3 length: 14 residues. The V gene's germline CDR1 is SGHSA and CDR2 FRNQAP.

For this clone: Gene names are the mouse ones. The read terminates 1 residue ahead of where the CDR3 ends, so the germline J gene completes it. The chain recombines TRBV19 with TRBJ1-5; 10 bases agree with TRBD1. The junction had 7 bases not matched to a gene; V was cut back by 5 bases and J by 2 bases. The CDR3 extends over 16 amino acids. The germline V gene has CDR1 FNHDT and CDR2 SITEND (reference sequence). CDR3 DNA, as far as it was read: TGTGCCAGCAGCCTGACAGGGGGCGCGGACAACCAGGCTCCGCTT. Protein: CASSLTGGADNQAPL. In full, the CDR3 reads CASSLTGGADNQAPLF.

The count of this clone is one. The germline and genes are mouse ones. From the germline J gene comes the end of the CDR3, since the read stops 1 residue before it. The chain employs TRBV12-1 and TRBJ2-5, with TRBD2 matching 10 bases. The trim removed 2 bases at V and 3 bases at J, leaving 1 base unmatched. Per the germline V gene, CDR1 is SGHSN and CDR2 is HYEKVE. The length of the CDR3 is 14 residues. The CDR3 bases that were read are TGTGCCAGCTCTCAGGACTGGGGGCAAGACACCCAGTAC. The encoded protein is CASSQDWGQDTQY. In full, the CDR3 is CASSQDWGQDTQYF.

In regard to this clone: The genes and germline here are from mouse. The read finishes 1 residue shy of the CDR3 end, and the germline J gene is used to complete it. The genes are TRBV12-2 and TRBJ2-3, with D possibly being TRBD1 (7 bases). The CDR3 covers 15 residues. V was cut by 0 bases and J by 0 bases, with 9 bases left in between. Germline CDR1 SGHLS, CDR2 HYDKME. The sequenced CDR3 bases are TGTGCCAGCTCTCTCGAGGGGGCTAGTGCAGAAACGCTGTAT. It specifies CASSLEGASAETLY. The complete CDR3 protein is CASSLEGASAETLYF.

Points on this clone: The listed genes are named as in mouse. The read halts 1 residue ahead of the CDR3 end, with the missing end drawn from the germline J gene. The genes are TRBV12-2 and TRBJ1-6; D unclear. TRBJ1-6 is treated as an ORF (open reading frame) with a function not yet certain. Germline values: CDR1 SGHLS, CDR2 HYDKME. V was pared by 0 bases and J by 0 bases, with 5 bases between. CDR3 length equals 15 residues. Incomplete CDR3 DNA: TGTGCCAGCTCTCTCGGCAATTCCTATAATTCGCCCCTCTAC. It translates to CASSLGNSYNSPLY. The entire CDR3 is CASSLGNSYNSPLYF.

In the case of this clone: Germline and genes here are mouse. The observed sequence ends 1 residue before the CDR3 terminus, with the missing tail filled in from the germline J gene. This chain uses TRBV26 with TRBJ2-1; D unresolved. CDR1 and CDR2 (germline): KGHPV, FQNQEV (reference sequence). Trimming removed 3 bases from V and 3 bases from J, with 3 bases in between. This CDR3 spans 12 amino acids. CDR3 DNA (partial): TGTGCCAGCAGTCTCCCCTATGCTGAGCAGTTC. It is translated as CASSLPYAEQF. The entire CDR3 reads CASSLPYAEQFF. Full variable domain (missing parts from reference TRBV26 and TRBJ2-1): NSKVIQTPRYLVKGQGQKAKMRCIPEKGHPVVFWYQQNKNNEFKFLINFQNQEVLQQIDMTEKRFSAECPSNSPCSLEIQSSEAGDSALYLCASSLPYAEQFFGPGTRLTVL.

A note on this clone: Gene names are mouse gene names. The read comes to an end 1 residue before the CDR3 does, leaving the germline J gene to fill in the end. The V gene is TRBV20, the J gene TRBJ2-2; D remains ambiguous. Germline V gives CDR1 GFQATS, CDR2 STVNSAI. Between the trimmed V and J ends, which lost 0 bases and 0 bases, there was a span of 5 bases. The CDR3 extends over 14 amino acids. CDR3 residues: CGARDQTNTGQLYF. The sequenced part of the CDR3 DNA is TGTGGTGCTAGGGATCAGACAAACACCGGGCAGCTCTAC.

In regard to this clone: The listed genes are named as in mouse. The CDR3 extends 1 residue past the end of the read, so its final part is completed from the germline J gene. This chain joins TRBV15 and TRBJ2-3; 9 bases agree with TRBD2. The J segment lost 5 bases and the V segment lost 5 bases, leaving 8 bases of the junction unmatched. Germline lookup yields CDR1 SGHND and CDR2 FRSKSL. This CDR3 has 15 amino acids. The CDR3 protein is CASSLRLGVIETLYF. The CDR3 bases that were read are TGTGCCAGCAGTCTACGACTGGGGGTTATAGAAACGCTGTAT.

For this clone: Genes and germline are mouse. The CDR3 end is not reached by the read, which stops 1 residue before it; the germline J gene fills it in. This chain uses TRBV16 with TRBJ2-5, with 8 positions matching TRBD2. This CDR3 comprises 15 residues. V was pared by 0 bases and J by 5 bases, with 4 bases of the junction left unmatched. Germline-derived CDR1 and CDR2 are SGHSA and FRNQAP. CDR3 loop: CASSLDPGGRDTQYF. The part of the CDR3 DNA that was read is TGTGCAAGCAGCTTAGATCCTGGGGGGAGAGACACCCAGTAC.

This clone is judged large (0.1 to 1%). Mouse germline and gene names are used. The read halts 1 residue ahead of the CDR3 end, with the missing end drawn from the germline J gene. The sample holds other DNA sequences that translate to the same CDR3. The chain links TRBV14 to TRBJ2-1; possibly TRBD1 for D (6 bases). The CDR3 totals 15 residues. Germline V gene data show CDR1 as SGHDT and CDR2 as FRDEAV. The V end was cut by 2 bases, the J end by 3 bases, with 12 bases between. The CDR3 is CASSLVGTIYAEQFF. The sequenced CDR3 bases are TGTGCCAGCAGTTTAGTCGGGACAATCTATGCTGAGCAGTTC.

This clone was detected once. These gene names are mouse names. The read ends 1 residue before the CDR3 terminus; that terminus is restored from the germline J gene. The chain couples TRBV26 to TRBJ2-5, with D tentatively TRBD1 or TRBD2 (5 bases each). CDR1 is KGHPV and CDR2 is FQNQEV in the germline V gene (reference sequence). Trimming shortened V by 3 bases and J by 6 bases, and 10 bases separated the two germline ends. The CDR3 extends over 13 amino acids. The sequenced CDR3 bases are TGTGCCAGCAGTCTCCGGGGGACGGACACCCAGTAC. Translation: CASSLRGTDTQY. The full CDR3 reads CASSLRGTDTQYF.

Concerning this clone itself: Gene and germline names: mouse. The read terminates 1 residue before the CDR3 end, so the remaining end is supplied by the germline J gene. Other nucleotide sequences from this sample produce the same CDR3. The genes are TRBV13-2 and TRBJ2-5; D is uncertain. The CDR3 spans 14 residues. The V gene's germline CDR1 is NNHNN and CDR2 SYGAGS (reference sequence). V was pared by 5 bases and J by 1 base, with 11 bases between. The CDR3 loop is CASGSPRDQDTQYF. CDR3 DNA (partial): TGTGCCAGCGGCTCCCCTAGGGACCAAGACACCCAGTAC.

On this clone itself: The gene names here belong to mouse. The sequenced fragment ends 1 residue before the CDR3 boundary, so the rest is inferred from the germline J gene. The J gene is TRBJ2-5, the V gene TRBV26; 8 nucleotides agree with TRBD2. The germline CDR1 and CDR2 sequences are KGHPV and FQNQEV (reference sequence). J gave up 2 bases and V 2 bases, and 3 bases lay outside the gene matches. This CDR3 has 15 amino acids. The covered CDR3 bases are TGTGCCAGCAGTCTGGGACTGGGCCTCCAAGACACCCAGTAC. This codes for CASSLGLGLQDTQY. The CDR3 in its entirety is CASSLGLGLQDTQYF.

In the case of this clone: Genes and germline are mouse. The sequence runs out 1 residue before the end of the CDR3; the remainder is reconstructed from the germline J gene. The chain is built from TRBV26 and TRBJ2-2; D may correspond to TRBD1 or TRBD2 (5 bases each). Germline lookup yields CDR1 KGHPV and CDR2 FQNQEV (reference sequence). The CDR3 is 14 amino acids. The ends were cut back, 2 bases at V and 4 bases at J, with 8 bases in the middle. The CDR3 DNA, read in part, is TGTGCCAGCAGTCTGGGGGGAGGCACCGGGCAGCTCTAC. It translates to CASSLGGGTGQLY. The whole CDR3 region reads CASSLGGGTGQLYF.

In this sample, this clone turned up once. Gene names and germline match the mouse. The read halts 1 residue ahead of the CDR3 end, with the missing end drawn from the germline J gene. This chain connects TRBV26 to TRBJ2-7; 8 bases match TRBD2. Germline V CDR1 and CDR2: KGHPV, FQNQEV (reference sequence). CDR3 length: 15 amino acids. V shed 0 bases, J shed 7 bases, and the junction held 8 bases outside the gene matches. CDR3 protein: CASSLSRGGRGEQYF. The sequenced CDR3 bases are TGTGCCAGCAGTCTGTCGAGGGGGGGGCGAGGGGAACAGTAC. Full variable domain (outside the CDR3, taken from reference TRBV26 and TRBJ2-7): NSKVIQTPRYLVKGQGQKAKMRCIPEKGHPVVFWYQQNKNNEFKFLINFQNQEVLQQIDMTEKRFSAECPSNSPCSLEIQSSEAGDSALYLCASSLSRGGRGEQYFGPGTRLTVL.

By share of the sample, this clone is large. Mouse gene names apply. The CDR3 here is CSSSPGNERLFF. The CDR3 bases that were read are TGCTCCAGCAGCCCAGGCAACGAAAGATTATTT. The rearrangement joins TRBV23 to TRBJ1-4; the table's D gene call, TRBD1, was not cross checked with the DNA. The CDR3 end lies 1 residue beyond the end of the read and is filled in from the germline J gene. Germline V gives CDR1 KGHTA, CDR2 FQNQQP. CDR3 length equals 12 residues.

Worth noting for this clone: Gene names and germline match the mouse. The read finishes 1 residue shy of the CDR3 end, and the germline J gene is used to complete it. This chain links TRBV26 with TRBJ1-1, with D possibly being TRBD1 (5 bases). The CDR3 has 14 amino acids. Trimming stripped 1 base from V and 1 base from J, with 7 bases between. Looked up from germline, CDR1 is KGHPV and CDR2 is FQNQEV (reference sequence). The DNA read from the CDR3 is TGTGCCAGCAGTCTGTACCAGGGAAACACAGAAGTCTTC. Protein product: CASSLYQGNTEVF. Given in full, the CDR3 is CASSLYQGNTEVFF.

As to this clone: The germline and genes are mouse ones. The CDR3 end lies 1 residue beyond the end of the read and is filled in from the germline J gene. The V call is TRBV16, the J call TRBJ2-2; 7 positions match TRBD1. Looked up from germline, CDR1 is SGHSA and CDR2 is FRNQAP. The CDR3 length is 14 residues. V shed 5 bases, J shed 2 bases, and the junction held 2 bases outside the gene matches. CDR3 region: CASSAGQNTGQLYF. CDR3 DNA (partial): TGTGCAAGCAGCGCGGGACAGAACACCGGGCAGCTCTAC.

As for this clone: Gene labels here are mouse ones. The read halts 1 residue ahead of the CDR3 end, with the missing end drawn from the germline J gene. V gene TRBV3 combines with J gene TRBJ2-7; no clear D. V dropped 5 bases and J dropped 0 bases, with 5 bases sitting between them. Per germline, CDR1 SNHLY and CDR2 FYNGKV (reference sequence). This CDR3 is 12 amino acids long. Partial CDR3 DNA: TGTGCCAGCAGCCCCAGCTCCTATGAACAGTAC. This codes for CASSPSSYEQY. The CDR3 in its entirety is CASSPSSYEQYF. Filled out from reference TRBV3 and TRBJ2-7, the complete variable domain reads GPKVLQIPSHQIIDMGQMVTLNCDPVSNHLYFYWYKQILGQQMEFLVNFYNGKVMEKSKLFKDQFSVERPDGSYFTLKIQPTALEDSAVYFCASSPSSYEQYFGPGTRLTVL.

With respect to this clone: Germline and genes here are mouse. The CDR3 sequence: CASSDAGRHTEVFF. Partial CDR3 DNA: TGTGCCAGCAGTGATGCAGGGAGGCACACAGAAGTCTTC. The genes are TRBV13-1 and TRBJ1-1; a possible D gene is TRBD1 (5 bases). The CDR3 is cut off 1 residue early in the read; its end comes from the germline J gene. The CDR3 has 14 amino acids. From germline, CDR1 is NSHNY and CDR2 SYGAGN. The ends were cut back, 0 bases at V and 3 bases at J, with 9 bases in the middle.

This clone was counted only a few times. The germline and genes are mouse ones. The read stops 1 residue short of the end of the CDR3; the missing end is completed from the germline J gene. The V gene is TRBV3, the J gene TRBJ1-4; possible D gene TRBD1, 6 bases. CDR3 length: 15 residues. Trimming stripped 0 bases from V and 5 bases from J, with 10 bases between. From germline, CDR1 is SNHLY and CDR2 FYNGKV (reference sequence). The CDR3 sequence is CASSLAQGSNERLFF. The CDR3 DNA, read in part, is TGTGCCAGCAGCTTAGCACAGGGAAGTAACGAAAGATTATTT.

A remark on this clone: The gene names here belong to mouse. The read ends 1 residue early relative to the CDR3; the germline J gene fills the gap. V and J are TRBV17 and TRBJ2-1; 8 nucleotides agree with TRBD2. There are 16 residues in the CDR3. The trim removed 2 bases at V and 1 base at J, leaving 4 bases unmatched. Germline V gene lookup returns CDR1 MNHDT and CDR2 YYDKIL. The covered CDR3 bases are TGTGCTAGCAGTAGATTTGGGGGGGTCAACTATGCTGAGCAGTTC. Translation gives CASSRFGGVNYAEQF. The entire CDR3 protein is CASSRFGGVNYAEQFF.

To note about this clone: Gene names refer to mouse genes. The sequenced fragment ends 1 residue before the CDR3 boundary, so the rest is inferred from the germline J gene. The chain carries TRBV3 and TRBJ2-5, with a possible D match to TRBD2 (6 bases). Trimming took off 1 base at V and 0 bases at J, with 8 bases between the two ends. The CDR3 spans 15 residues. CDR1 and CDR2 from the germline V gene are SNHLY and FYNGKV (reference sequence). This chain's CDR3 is CASSLVWGNQDTQYF. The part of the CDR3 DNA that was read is TGTGCCAGCAGCTTAGTCTGGGGTAACCAAGACACCCAGTAC.

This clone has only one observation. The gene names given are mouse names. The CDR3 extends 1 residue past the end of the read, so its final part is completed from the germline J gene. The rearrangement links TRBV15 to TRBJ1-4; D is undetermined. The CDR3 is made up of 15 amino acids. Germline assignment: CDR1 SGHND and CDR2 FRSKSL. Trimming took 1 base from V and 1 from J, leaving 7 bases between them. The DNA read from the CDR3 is TGTGCCAGCAGTTTAGGACAATCTTCCAACGAAAGATTATTT. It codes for CASSLGQSSNERLF. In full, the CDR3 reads CASSLGQSSNERLFF.

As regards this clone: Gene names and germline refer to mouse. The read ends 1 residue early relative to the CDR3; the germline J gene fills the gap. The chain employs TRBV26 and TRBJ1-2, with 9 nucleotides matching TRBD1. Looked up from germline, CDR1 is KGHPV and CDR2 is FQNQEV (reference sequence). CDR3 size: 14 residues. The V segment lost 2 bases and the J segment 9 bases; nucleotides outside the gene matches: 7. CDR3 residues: CASSLLPGQGHYTF. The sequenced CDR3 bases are TGTGCCAGCAGTCTGCTTCCGGGACAGGGACACTACACC. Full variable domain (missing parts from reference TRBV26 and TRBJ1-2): NSKVIQTPRYLVKGQGQKAKMRCIPEKGHPVVFWYQQNKNNEFKFLINFQNQEVLQQIDMTEKRFSAECPSNSPCSLEIQSSEAGDSALYLCASSLLPGQGHYTFGSGTRLLVI.